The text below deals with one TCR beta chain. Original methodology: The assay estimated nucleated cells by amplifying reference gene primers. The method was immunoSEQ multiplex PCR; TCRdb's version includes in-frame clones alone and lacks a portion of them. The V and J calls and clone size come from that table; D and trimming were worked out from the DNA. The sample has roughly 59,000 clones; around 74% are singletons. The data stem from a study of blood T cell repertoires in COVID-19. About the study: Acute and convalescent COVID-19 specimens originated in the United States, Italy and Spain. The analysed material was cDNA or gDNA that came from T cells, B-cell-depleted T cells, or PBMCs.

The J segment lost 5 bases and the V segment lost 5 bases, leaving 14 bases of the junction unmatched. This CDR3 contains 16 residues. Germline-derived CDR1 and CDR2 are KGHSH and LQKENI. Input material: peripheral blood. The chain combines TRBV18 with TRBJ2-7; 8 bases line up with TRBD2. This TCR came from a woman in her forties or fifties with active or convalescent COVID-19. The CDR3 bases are TGTGCCAGCTCAACCCAGCGGGAGACCGCGGGGCACGAGCAGTACTTC. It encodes CASSTQRETAGHEQYF.